This TCR beta chain was retrieved from a study of tumor-infiltrating lymphocytes in primary liver carcinoma. The study's findings and limits: The study found a significantly higher top-250-clone fraction in tumors than in blood (p = 0.039). Tumor-adjacent and tumor-blood pairs shared a smaller degree of overlap than tumor region pairs.

Both blood RNA, taken from unsorted whole blood, and germline DNA were extracted. The collection of roughly 3.7 milliliters of peripheral blood preceded surgery. A remark on this clonotype: Its antigen is still unknown. A read error may account for a junction end that differs from germline.

Germline loops: CDR1 ENHRY, CDR2 SYGVKD. This CDR3 is built from 16 residues. Total RNA amounting to around 450 ng was the source from which TCR beta cDNA was made with a constant-region primer. Sequencing libraries for TCR beta derived from three nested multiplex PCR rounds that used slightly modified ARM-PCR. A C-beta reverse primer and TRBV1-TRBV30 forward primers served in each of the first two PCR rounds, at around 10 cycles apiece. TCRdb re-derived calls from the multiplex PCR reads in MiXCR, one entry per CDR3 protein. Here the sample spans hundreds of thousands of distinct CDR3 sequences, roughly 60% being singletons.

The chain couples TRBV10-3 to TRBJ2-1; 10 nucleotides line up with TRBD2. The sequence was obtained from a woman aged 25-40 years with primary liver carcinoma and hepatitis B virus infection. The sequenced sample was peripheral blood. The CDR3 sequence: CATSSGGRSSYNEQFF. CDR3 in DNA: TGTGCCACCAGTAGCGGGGGGCGGAGCTCCTACAATGAGCAGTTCTTC.